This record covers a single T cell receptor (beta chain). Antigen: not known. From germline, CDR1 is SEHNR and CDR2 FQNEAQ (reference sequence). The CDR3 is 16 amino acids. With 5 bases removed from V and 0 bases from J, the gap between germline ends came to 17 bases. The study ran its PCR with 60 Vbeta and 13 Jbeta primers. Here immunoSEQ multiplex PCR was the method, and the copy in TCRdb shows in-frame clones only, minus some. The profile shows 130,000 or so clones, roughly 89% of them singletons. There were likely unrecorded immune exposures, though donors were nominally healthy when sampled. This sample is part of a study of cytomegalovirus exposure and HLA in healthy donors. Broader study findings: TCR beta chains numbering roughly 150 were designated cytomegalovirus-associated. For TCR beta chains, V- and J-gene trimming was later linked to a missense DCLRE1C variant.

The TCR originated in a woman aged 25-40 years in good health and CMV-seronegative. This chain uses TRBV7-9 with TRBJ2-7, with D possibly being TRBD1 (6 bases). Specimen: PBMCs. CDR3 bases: TGTGCCAGCAGCCCCTCTACAGGGCCTAGCTCCTACGAGCAGTACTTC. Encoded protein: CASSPSTGPSSYEQYF.